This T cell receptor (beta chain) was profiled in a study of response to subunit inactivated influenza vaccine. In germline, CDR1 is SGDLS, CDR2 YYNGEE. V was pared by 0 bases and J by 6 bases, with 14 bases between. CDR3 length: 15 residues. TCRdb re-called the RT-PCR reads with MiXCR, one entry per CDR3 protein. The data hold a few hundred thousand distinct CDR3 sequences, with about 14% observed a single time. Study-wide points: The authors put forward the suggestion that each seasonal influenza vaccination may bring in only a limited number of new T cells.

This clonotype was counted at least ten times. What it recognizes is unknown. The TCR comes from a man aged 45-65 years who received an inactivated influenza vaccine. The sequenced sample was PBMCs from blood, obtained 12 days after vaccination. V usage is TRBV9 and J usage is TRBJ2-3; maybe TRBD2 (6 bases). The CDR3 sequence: CASSVGVGGPDTQYF. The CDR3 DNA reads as TGTGCCAGCAGCGTAGGGGTCGGGGGACCGGATACGCAGTATTTT.